This T cell receptor beta chain is drawn from a study of T cells in localized non-small cell lung cancer. Study outcomes and limitations: Heterogeneity within the tumor remains possible, as just one region underwent sequencing. Uninvolved adjacent lung showed higher T cell clonality than tumor. Median detection of top 100 tumor clones in adjacent lung was roughly 61 clones.

Germline V gene lookup returns CDR1 SGDLS and CDR2 YYNGEE. The V end was cut by 0 bases, the J end by 0 bases, with 7 bases between. The CDR3 totals 15 residues. Comment on this clone: Its cognate antigen is unknown.

Sequencing used immunoSEQ multiplex PCR; TCRdb keeps in-frame clones, though not all of them. The data show tens of thousands of clones, with about 89% seen just once and over 9% held by the top ten. Sample: peripheral blood, taken before any cancer treatment. The chain joins TRBV9 to TRBJ1-5; D is uncertain. This TCR was sampled from a woman aged 40-69 years with stage I lung adenocarcinoma. CDR3 DNA: TGTGCCAGCAGCGTAGATGGTTTTAGCAATCAGCCCCAGCATTTT. Amino acids: CASSVDGFSNQPQHF.